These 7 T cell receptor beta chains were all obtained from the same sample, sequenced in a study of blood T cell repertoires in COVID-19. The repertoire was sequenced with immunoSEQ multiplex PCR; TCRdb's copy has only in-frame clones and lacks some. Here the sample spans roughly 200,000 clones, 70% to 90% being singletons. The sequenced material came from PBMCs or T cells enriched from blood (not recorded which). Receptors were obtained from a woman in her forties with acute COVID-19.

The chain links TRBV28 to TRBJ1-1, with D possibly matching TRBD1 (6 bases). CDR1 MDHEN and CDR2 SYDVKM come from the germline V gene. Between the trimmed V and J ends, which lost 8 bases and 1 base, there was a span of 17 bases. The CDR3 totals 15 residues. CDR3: CASQRHRVTNTEAFF. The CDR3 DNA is TGTGCCAGCCAAAGACACAGGGTAACGAACACTGAAGCTTTCTTT. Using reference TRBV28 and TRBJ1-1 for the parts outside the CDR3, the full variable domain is DVKVTQSSRYLVKRTGEKVFLECVQDMDHENMFWYRQDPGLGLRLIYFSYDVKMKEKGDIPEGYSVSREKKERFSLILESASTNQTSMYLCASQRHRVTNTEAFFGQGTRLTVV.

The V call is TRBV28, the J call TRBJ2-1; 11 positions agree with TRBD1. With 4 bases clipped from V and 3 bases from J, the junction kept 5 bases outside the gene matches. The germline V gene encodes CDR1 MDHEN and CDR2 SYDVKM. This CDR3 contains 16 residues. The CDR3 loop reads CASSSPGTGGYNEQFF. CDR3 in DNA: TGTGCCAGCAGTTCTCCCGGGACAGGGGGCTACAATGAGCAGTTCTTC.

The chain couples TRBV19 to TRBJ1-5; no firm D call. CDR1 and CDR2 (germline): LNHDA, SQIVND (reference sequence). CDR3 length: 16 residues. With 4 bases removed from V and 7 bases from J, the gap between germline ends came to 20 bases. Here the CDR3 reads CASSTGGPRSGQPQHF. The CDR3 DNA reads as TGTGCCAGTAGTACCGGCGGGCCTAGGTCAGGACAGCCCCAGCATTTT.

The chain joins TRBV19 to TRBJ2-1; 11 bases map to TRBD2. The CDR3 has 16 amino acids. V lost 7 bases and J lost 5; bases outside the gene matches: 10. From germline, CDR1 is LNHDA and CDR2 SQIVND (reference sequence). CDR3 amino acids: CASKSLGLAENNEQFF. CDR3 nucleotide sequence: TGTGCCAGTAAGTCCCTGGGACTAGCGGAAAACAATGAGCAGTTCTTC.

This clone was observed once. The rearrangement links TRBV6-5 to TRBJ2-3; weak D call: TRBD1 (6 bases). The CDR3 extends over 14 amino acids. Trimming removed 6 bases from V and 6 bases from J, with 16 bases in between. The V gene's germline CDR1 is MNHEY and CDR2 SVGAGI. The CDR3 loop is CASRRAGAFDTQYF. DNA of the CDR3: TGTGCCAGCAGAAGGGCAGGGGCTTTTGATACGCAGTATTTT.

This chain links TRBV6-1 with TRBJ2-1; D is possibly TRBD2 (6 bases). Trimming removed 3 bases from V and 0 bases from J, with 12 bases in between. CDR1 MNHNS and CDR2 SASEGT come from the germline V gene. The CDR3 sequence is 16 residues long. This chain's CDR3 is CASSEGTGSSYNEQFF. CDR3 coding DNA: TGTGCCAGCAGTGAGGGGACTGGGAGCTCCTACAATGAGCAGTTCTTC.

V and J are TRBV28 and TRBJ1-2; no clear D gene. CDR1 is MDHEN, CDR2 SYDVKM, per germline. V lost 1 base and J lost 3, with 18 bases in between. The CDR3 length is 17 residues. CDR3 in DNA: TGTGCCAGCAGTTTATCGAGTTGGGGTAGGAGGGACTATGGCTACACCTTC. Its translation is CASSLSSWGRRDYGYTF.